The T cell receptor (beta chain) under discussion was sequenced for a study of vaccination and CD4 T cells after COVID-19. Study summary: No peptide, an HIV-1 Nef pool, or a CEFX pool was what each control culture received.

This clonotype was seen once. Its antigen is as yet unknown. Cultured CD4+ T cell DNA was sequenced using the Oncomine TCR Beta short-read assay. TCRdb ran MiXCR on the PCR reads and lists one entry per CDR3 protein. The data contain just over 14,000 distinct CDR3 sequences, more than 40% of them singletons. Treatment here: roughly 10-day PBMC culture with coronavirus spike peptide pools or control peptides (ViraFEST assay). The CDR3 has 13 amino acids. Looked up from germline, CDR1 is MDHEN and CDR2 is SYDVKM. V lost 6 bases, J lost 7 bases, and 12 bases lay in between. Sequenced input: CD4+ T cells from blood, cultured in vitro. This sequence joins TRBV28 and TRBJ1-4; D is uncertain. This receptor was taken from a human donor who had recovered from COVID-19. The CDR3 spells CASRGWNGEKLFF. The DNA of the CDR3 is TGTGCCAGCAGGGGTTGGAACGGTGAAAAACTGTTTTTT.